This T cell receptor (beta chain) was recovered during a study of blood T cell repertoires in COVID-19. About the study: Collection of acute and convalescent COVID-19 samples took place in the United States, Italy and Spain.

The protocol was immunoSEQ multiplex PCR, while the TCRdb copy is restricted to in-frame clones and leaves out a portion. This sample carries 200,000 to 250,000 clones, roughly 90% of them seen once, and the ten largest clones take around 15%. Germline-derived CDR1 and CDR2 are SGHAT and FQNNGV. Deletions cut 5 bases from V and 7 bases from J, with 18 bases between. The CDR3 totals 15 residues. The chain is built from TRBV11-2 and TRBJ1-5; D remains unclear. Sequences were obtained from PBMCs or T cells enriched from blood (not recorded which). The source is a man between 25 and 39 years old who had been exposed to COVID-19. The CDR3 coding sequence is TGTGCCAGCAGCCCCTCGGGTTTAGCGGCGCAGCCCCAGCATTTT. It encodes CASSPSGLAAQPQHF.